This T cell receptor (beta chain) was documented in a study of human T cells and chemical hapten exposure. Background on the study: TCR yields differed between samples (mainly from small differences in pooled library volume). Regarding the study as a whole: DPC sensitization left the count of TCRs above 1 in 1000 unchanged.

This clonotype has a count of ten or more. Antigen: not known. Time point noted: healthy volunteer bleed at 6 weeks. Someone pulled total RNA out of unfractionated whole blood. The library tagged each cDNA molecule with unique molecular identifiers. Authors' methods: Between 23,224 and 690,600 TCRs appeared in each sample, and the median stood at approximately 100,000. From the RACE reads, TCRdb called clonotypes with MiXCR, one entry per CDR3 protein. The V and J calls and clone size are TCRdb's, not the authors'. In the table there are 65,000 or so distinct CDR3 sequences, about 6% of which are singletons. CDR3 size: 13 residues. Trimming cost V 4 bases and J 4 bases, with 12 bases left between them. CDR1 and CDR2 (germline): SQVTM, ANQGSEA.

The sequenced material came from whole blood. The rearrangement uses TRBV29-1 and TRBJ2-3, with D perhaps TRBD2 (6 bases). The TCR was taken from a female donor in good health. Some clones in this sample may be carry-over from other donors' samples. The CDR3 loop is CSVVRGSADTQYF. In DNA form, the CDR3 reads TGCAGCGTTGTGCGGGGCTCGGCAGATACGCAGTATTTT.